The T cell receptor (beta chain) under discussion was sequenced for a study of blood T cell repertoires in COVID-19. Study-level background: The United States, Italy and Spain provided the acute and convalescent COVID-19 samples.

Some clones are missing from TCRdb's copy, which holds only in-frame ones; the method was immunoSEQ multiplex PCR. The table lists hundreds of thousands of clones, around 82% of them singletons. V lost 4 bases, J lost 0 bases, and 13 bases lay in between. This CDR3 is built from 15 residues. Looked up from germline, CDR1 is SGDLS and CDR2 is YYNGEE. Input material: peripheral blood. This clonotype was sampled from a woman of 80 years or more with acute or convalescent COVID-19. The rearrangement uses TRBV9 and TRBJ1-1, with TRBD1 as a possible D gene (5 bases). CDR3 bases: TGTGCCAGCAGCCCCCGGGAGGGGATGAACACTGAAGCTTTCTTT. As protein: CASSPREGMNTEAFF.